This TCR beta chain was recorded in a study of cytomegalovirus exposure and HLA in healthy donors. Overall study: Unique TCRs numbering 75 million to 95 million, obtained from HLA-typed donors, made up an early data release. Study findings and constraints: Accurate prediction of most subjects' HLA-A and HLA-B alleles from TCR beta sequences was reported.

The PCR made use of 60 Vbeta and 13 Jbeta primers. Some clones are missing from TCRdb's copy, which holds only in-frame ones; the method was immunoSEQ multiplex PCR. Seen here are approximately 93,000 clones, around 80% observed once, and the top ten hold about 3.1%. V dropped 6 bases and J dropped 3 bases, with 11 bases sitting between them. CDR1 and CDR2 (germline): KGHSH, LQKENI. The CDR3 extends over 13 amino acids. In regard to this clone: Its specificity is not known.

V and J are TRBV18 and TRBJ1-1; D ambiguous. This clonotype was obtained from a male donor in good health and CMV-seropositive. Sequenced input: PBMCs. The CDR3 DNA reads TGTGCCAGCTCGATGAGGGCGGACACTGAAGCTTTCTTT. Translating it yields CASSMRADTEAFF.